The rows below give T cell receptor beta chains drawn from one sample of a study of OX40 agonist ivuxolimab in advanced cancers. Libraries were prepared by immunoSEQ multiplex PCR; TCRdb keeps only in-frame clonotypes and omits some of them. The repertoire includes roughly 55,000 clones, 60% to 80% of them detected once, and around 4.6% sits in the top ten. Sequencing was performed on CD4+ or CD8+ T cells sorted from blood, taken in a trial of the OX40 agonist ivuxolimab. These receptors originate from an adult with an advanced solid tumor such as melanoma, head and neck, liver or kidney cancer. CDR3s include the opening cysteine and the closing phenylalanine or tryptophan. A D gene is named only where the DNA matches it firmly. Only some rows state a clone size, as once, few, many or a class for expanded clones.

cdr3_aa: CASSPKAGAAAFF; cdr3_nt: TGTGCCAGCTCACCAAAGGCTGGTGCTGCAGCTTTCTTT; d_call: .; clone_size: few; j_call: TRBJ1-1; v_call: TRBV18
cdr3_aa: CASRGQGATNYGYTF; cdr3_nt: TGTGCCAGCAGGGGACAGGGGGCGACTAACTATGGCTACACCTTC; d_call: TRBD1; clone_size: .; j_call: TRBJ1-2; v_call: TRBV6-6
cdr3_aa: CASTDPGPNEQFF; cdr3_nt: TGCGCCAGCACAGACCCGGGGCCCAATGAGCAGTTCTTC; d_call: .; clone_size: .; j_call: TRBJ2-1; v_call: TRBV5-1
cdr3_aa: CAWSLRPGQGPSSYNSPLHF; cdr3_nt: TGTGCCTGGAGTCTCCGGCCCGGGCAGGGGCCGAGCTCCTATAATTCACCCCTCCACTTT; d_call: .; clone_size: .; j_call: TRBJ1-6; v_call: TRBV30
cdr3_aa: CASSLGASGPLDF; cdr3_nt: TGTGCCAGCAGTTTAGGGGCTAGCGGTCCCTTAGACTTC; d_call: TRBD2; clone_size: .; j_call: TRBJ2-7; v_call: TRBV28
cdr3_aa: CASADRGKDTGELFF; cdr3_nt: TGTGCCAGCGCGGACAGGGGAAAGGACACCGGGGAGCTGTTTTTT; d_call: TRBD1; clone_size: .; j_call: TRBJ2-2; v_call: TRBV28
cdr3_aa: CATTGGNSPLHF; cdr3_nt: TGTGCCACCACAGGGGGGAATTCACCCCTCCACTTT; d_call: TRBD1; clone_size: few; j_call: TRBJ1-6; v_call: TRBV6-1
cdr3_aa: CASSEVHEQYF; cdr3_nt: TGCGCCAGCAGTGAGGTCCACGAGCAGTACTTC; d_call: .; clone_size: .; j_call: TRBJ2-7; v_call: TRBV10-1
cdr3_aa: CASSFEGSQPQHF; cdr3_nt: TGTGCCAGCAGCTTTGAGGGGAGCCAGCCCCAGCATTTT; d_call: .; clone_size: .; j_call: TRBJ1-5; v_call: TRBV5-4
cdr3_aa: CASSPGTGSSYTF; cdr3_nt: TGTGCCAGCTCACCTGGGACGGGGTCGAGCTACACCTTC; d_call: .; clone_size: .; j_call: TRBJ1-2; v_call: TRBV18
cdr3_aa: CAWSASQGFGYTF; cdr3_nt: TGTGCCTGGAGTGCCTCGCAGGGGTTTGGCTACACCTTC; d_call: .; clone_size: .; j_call: TRBJ1-2; v_call: TRBV30
cdr3_aa: CASRGTGDTDTQYF; cdr3_nt: TGCGCCAGCAGGGGGACAGGGGACACAGATACGCAGTATTTT; d_call: TRBD1; clone_size: few; j_call: TRBJ2-3; v_call: TRBV10-2
cdr3_aa: CSARPNNEQFF; cdr3_nt: TGCAGTGCTAGACCAAACAATGAGCAGTTCTTC; d_call: .; clone_size: .; j_call: TRBJ2-1; v_call: TRBV20-1
cdr3_aa: CASSPQAGSWLGEQFF; cdr3_nt: TGTGCCAGCAGCCCCCAAGCGGGGTCGTGGTTGGGTGAGCAGTTCTTC; d_call: TRBD2; clone_size: .; j_call: TRBJ2-1; v_call: TRBV14
cdr3_aa: CASSPRTGGWNEQFF; cdr3_nt: TGTGCCAGCAGCCCTCGGACAGGTGGTTGGAATGAGCAGTTCTTC; d_call: TRBD1; clone_size: .; j_call: TRBJ2-1; v_call: TRBV11-3
cdr3_aa: CASSEELNEKLFF; cdr3_nt: TGTGCCAGTAGTGAGGAGCTTAATGAAAAACTGTTTTTT; d_call: .; clone_size: .; j_call: TRBJ1-4; v_call: TRBV19
cdr3_aa: CASLISQGGGNTIYF; cdr3_nt: TGTGCCAGCCTCATTTCCCAAGGGGGTGGGAACACCATATATTTT; d_call: .; clone_size: .; j_call: TRBJ1-3; v_call: TRBV28
cdr3_aa: CAWNLIGDTEAFF; cdr3_nt: TGTGCCTGGAACCTAATAGGGGACACTGAAGCTTTCTTT; d_call: .; clone_size: .; j_call: TRBJ1-1; v_call: TRBV30
cdr3_aa: CASSKGQGGTSGRGEQFF; cdr3_nt: TGTGCCAGCAGCAAGGGACAGGGCGGGACTAGCGGGAGAGGTGAGCAGTTCTTC; d_call: .; clone_size: once; j_call: TRBJ2-1; v_call: TRBV21-1
cdr3_aa: CASSRGTNNEQFF; cdr3_nt: TGTGCCAGCAGCCGCGGGACAAACAATGAGCAGTTCTTC; d_call: .; clone_size: .; j_call: TRBJ2-1; v_call: TRBV7-3
cdr3_aa: CAISPGGSSYNEQFF; cdr3_nt: TGTGCCATCAGTCCGGGGGGCAGCTCCTACAATGAGCAGTTCTTC; d_call: .; clone_size: .; j_call: TRBJ2-1; v_call: TRBV10-3
cdr3_aa: CASSLGAIREPQHF; cdr3_nt: TGTGCCAGCAGCTTAGGGGCCATAAGGGAGCCCCAGCATTTT; d_call: .; clone_size: .; j_call: TRBJ1-5; v_call: TRBV7-9
cdr3_aa: CASSYRRGRDYGYTF; cdr3_nt: TGTGCCAGCAGTTATAGAAGAGGGAGGGACTATGGCTACACCTTC; d_call: .; clone_size: .; j_call: TRBJ1-2; v_call: TRBV6-6
cdr3_aa: CASRDPWNEQFF; cdr3_nt: TGTGCCAGCCGGGACCCGTGGAATGAGCAGTTCTTC; d_call: .; clone_size: .; j_call: TRBJ2-1; v_call: TRBV28
cdr3_aa: CASSLGLAGQAFF; cdr3_nt: TGTGCCAGCAGCTTAGGTTTGGCAGGGCAAGCTTTCTTT; d_call: .; clone_size: .; j_call: TRBJ1-1; v_call: TRBV7-9
cdr3_aa: CASSLSRRNEQFF; cdr3_nt: TGCGCCAGCAGCCTATCGAGGAGGAATGAGCAGTTCTTC; d_call: .; clone_size: .; j_call: TRBJ2-1; v_call: TRBV5-1
cdr3_aa: CAWNPGQPNTEAFF; cdr3_nt: TGTGCCTGGAACCCGGGACAGCCGAACACTGAAGCTTTCTTT; d_call: TRBD1; clone_size: .; j_call: TRBJ1-1; v_call: TRBV30
cdr3_aa: CAISEGGHYGYTF; cdr3_nt: TGTGCCATCAGTGAGGGGGGGCACTATGGCTACACCTTC; d_call: .; clone_size: .; j_call: TRBJ1-2; v_call: TRBV10-3
cdr3_aa: CASSPGQEYTEAFF; cdr3_nt: TGTGCCAGCAGCCCCGGACAGGAGTACACTGAAGCTTTCTTT; d_call: TRBD1; clone_size: .; j_call: TRBJ1-1; v_call: TRBV7-2
cdr3_aa: CASSYDGTGEGLF; cdr3_nt: TGCGCCAGCAGCTACGATGGTACAGGGGAAGGCCTTTTT; d_call: TRBD1; clone_size: .; j_call: TRBJ1-4; v_call: TRBV5-1
cdr3_aa: CASSTLTSNTEAFF; cdr3_nt: TGTGCCAGCAGCACGCTTACTTCGAACACTGAAGCTTTCTTT; d_call: .; clone_size: .; j_call: TRBJ1-1; v_call: TRBV7-9
cdr3_aa: CASSLRGNEQFF; cdr3_nt: TGTGCCAGCAGTTTACGGGGTAATGAGCAGTTCTTC; d_call: .; clone_size: .; j_call: TRBJ2-1; v_call: TRBV27
cdr3_aa: CSVEGGTEQYF; cdr3_nt: TGCAGCGTTGAGGGCGGGACCGAGCAGTACTTC; d_call: .; clone_size: few; j_call: TRBJ2-7; v_call: TRBV29-1
cdr3_aa: CASSLGAELTDTQYF; cdr3_nt: TGTGCCAGCAGCTTAGGTGCGGAGCTCACAGATACGCAGTATTTT; d_call: .; clone_size: .; j_call: TRBJ2-3; v_call: TRBV5-5
cdr3_aa: CASSQEHDRPTPF; cdr3_nt: TGTGCCAGCAGCCAAGAACACGACAGGCCTACCCCCTTC; d_call: .; clone_size: few; j_call: TRBJ1-2; v_call: TRBV4-2
cdr3_aa: CASSLRQGVYEQYF; cdr3_nt: TGTGCCAGCAGTTTAAGACAGGGTGTTTACGAGCAGTACTTC; d_call: TRBD1; clone_size: few; j_call: TRBJ2-7; v_call: TRBV27
cdr3_aa: CSVGGPSTDTQYF; cdr3_nt: TGCAGCGTTGGGGGACCTAGCACAGATACGCAGTATTTT; d_call: .; clone_size: .; j_call: TRBJ2-3; v_call: TRBV29-1
cdr3_aa: CATSRGGGSGYEQYF; cdr3_nt: TGTGCCACCAGCAGAGGGGGAGGGTCGGGCTACGAGCAGTACTTC; d_call: TRBD2; clone_size: .; j_call: TRBJ2-7; v_call: TRBV15
cdr3_aa: CASSQNRGTDTQYF; cdr3_nt: TGTGCCAGCAGCCAAAACAGGGGCACAGATACGCAGTATTTT; d_call: .; clone_size: .; j_call: TRBJ2-3; v_call: TRBV11-2
cdr3_aa: CASSRPGSVGYTF; cdr3_nt: TGTGCCAGCAGCAGGCCAGGGAGTGTTGGCTACACCTTC; d_call: .; clone_size: .; j_call: TRBJ1-2; v_call: TRBV6-5
cdr3_aa: CAISEQISGNTIYF; cdr3_nt: TGTGCCATCAGTGAGCAGATTTCCGGAAACACCATATATTTT; d_call: .; clone_size: .; j_call: TRBJ1-3; v_call: TRBV10-3
cdr3_aa: CASSLKGLANEKLFF; cdr3_nt: TGTGCCAGCAGTTTAAAGGGTTTGGCTAATGAAAAACTGTTTTTT; d_call: .; clone_size: .; j_call: TRBJ1-4; v_call: TRBV28
cdr3_aa: CASSPASYEQYF; cdr3_nt: TGTGCCAGCAGCCCCGCATCCTACGAGCAGTACTTC; d_call: .; clone_size: .; j_call: TRBJ2-7; v_call: TRBV7-9
cdr3_aa: CSVKGSGGSRNEQYF; cdr3_nt: TGCAGCGTTAAAGGGAGCGGGGGATCCCGGAACGAGCAGTACTTC; d_call: TRBD2; clone_size: few; j_call: TRBJ2-7; v_call: TRBV29-1
cdr3_aa: CASSPGQGAEKLFF; cdr3_nt: TGTGCCAGCTCACCGGGACAGGGGGCTGAAAAACTGTTTTTT; d_call: TRBD1; clone_size: .; j_call: TRBJ1-4; v_call: TRBV18
cdr3_aa: CASSASLLILDRGGNEQFF; cdr3_nt: TGTGCCAGCAGCGCGTCTCTACTGATATTGGACAGGGGAGGCAATGAGCAGTTCTTC; d_call: TRBD1; clone_size: few; j_call: TRBJ2-1; v_call: TRBV9
cdr3_aa: CASNKLGTGGERGAFF; cdr3_nt: TGTGCCAGCAACAAACTTGGGACAGGGGGCGAACGGGGAGCTTTCTTT; d_call: TRBD1; clone_size: once; j_call: TRBJ1-1; v_call: TRBV27
cdr3_aa: CASSYRLNEQFF; cdr3_nt: TGTGCCAGCAGCTACAGGTTAAATGAGCAGTTCTTC; d_call: .; clone_size: once; j_call: TRBJ2-1; v_call: TRBV28
cdr3_aa: CASSQERRSYNEQFF; cdr3_nt: TGCGCCAGCAGCCAAGAACGGCGGTCCTACAATGAGCAGTTCTTC; d_call: .; clone_size: .; j_call: TRBJ2-1; v_call: TRBV4-3
cdr3_aa: CASSLDSTTNEKLFF; cdr3_nt: TGTGCCAGCAGCTTGGACAGCACAACTAATGAAAAACTGTTTTTT; d_call: .; clone_size: few; j_call: TRBJ1-4; v_call: TRBV5-4
cdr3_aa: CASSHPDRPRGYTF; cdr3_nt: TGTGCCAGCAGTCACCCCGACAGGCCAAGGGGCTACACCTTC; d_call: .; clone_size: .; j_call: TRBJ1-2; v_call: TRBV6-7